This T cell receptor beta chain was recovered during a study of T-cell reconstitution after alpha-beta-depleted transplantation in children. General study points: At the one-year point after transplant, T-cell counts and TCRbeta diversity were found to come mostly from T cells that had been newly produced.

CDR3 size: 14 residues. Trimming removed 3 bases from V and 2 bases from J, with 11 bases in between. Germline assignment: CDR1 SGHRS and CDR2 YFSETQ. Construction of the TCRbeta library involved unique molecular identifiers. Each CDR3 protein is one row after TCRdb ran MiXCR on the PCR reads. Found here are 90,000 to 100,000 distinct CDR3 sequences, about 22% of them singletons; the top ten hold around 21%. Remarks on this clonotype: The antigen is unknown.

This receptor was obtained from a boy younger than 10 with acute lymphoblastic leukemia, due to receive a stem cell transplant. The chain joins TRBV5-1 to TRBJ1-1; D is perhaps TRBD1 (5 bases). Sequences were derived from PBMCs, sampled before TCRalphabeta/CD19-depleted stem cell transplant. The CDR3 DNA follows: TGCGCCAGCAGCTGGGGACGTCGAAACACTGAAGCTTTCTTT. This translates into CASSWGRRNTEAFF.